This T cell receptor (beta chain) derives from a study of blood T cells in healthy people across ages. General study points: CMV infection status of these donors was not known.

Healthy Caucasians from Russia aged about 6 to 100 served as donors. For the second PCR, which ran for roughly 7 to 11 cycles, a sample-barcoded 5' primer and a J-beta primer mix were used. Any given sample supplied a minimum of 3 million CDR3-containing paired-end reads. MiXCR, run by TCRdb on the 5' RACE reads, gives a single entry per CDR3 protein. The table records almost 1 million distinct CDR3 sequences, roughly 51% of them present only once. Regarding this clonotype: What it binds is not known.

V lost 0 bases and J 2 bases, leaving 13 bases between the germline ends. Germline V gene data show CDR1 as DFQATT and CDR2 as SNEGSKA (reference sequence). The CDR3 extends over 15 amino acids. The sequencing input was blood. The chain employs TRBV20-1 and TRBJ2-5; D might be TRBD2 (6 bases). The clonotype originates from a woman aged 55-69 years in good health. CDR3 coding DNA: TGCAGTGCTAGAGATGGTGCGGGACCTCAAGAGACCCAGTACTTC. It translates to CSARDGAGPQETQYF.